The present TCR beta chain was sequenced within a study of cytomegalovirus exposure and HLA in healthy donors. This clone was seen only a few times. It was with 60 Vbeta and 13 Jbeta primers that the PCR ran. The data were produced by immunoSEQ multiplex PCR, yet TCRdb's version contains in-frame clones alone and is incomplete. The data contain roughly 150,000 clones, roughly 80% of them seen just once; the ten biggest clones take up 3% to 4%. At the time of sampling, donors were nominally healthy, though unrecorded immune exposures were likely. This clonotype originated in a male donor in good health and CMV-seronegative. The sequencing sample was made of PBMCs.

CDR3 protein: CATKGGTGETGELFF. CDR3 DNA: TGTGCCACTAAGGGCGGGACAGGGGAAACCGGGGAGCTGTTTTTT. The chain is built from TRBV19 and TRBJ2-2; 10 positions match TRBD1. The CDR3 totals 15 residues. Germline lookup yields CDR1 LNHDA and CDR2 SQIVND (reference sequence). After removal of 10 bases from V and 5 bases from J, the junction contained 10 bases not matched to a gene. Filled out from reference TRBV19 and TRBJ2-2, the complete variable domain reads DGGITQSPKYLFRKEGQNVTLSCEQNLNHDAMYWYRQDPGQGLRLIYYSQIVNDFQKGDIAEGYSVSREKKESFPLTVTSAQKNPTAFYLCATKGGTGETGELFFGEGSRLTVL.